This T cell receptor (beta chain) was retrieved from a study of blood T cell repertoires in COVID-19. Study-wide context: Sample material is recorded as cDNA or gDNA derived from T cells, B-cell-depleted T cells, or PBMCs.

The CDR3 spans 15 residues. CDR1 is MNHEY and CDR2 is SVGAGI in the germline V gene. The trim removed 2 bases at V and 3 bases at J, leaving 5 bases unmatched. This clone was seen a single time. Assay used: immunoSEQ multiplex PCR; TCRdb lists only in-frame clones, some missing. The top ten clones hold about 18% of a sample with around 60,000 clones, approximately 92% of them seen once. Sequenced material: peripheral blood. The receptor comes from a woman aged 55 to 70 with COVID-19, enrolled during active disease. The chain joins TRBV6-5 to TRBJ2-7, with 9 bases identical to TRBD2. In nucleotides, the CDR3 is TGTGCCAGCAGTTACGGGCTAGCGGGGCACTACGAGCAGTACTTC. This sequence encodes CASSYGLAGHYEQYF.